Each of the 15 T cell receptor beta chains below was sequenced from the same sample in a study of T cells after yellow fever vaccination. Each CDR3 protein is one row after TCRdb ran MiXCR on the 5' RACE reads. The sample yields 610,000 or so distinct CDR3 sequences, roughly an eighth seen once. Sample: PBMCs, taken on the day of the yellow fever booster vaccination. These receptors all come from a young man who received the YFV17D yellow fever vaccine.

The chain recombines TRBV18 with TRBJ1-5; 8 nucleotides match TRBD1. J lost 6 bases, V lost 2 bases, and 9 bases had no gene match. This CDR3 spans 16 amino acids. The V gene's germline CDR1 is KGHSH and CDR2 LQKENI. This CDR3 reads CASSPGTGIGGQPQHF. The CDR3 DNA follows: TGTGCCAGCTCACCAGGGACAGGCATCGGGGGTCAGCCCCAGCATTTT.

CDR3 DNA: TGCAGTGCTAAGGGAGTATCTAGCACAGATACGCAGTATTTT. It codes for CSAKGVSSTDTQYF. V is TRBV20-1 and J is TRBJ2-3, with D maybe TRBD2 (5 bases). CDR1 is DFQATT, CDR2 SNEGSKA, per germline (reference sequence). This CDR3 contains 14 residues. V lost 4 bases, J lost 0 bases, and 11 bases lay in between.

This CDR3 reads CSARDAGVGNTIYF. The CDR3 DNA reads as TGCAGTGCTAGAGACGCAGGGGTAGGAAACACCATATATTTT. The rearrangement joins TRBV20-1 to TRBJ1-3; tentative D call: TRBD1 (6 bases). There are 14 residues in the CDR3. Germline V gene sequence: CDR1 DFQATT, CDR2 SNEGSKA (reference sequence). V shed 0 bases and J shed 4 bases, with 10 bases lying between them.

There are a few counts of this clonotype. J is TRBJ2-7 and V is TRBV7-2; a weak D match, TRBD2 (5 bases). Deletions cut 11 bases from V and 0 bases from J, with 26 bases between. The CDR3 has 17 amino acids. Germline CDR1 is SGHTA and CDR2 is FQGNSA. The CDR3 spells CASGLGFGVPFSYEQYF. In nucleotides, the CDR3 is TGTGCCTCAGGATTAGGATTCGGGGTCCCCTTCTCCTACGAGCAGTACTTC.

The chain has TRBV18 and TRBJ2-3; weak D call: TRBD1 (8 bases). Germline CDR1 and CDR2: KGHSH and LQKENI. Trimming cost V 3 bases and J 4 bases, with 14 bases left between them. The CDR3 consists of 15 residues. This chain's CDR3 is CASSPGQGGPDTQYF. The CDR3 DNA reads TGTGCCAGCTCACCCGGACAGGGAGGGCCAGATACGCAGTATTTT.

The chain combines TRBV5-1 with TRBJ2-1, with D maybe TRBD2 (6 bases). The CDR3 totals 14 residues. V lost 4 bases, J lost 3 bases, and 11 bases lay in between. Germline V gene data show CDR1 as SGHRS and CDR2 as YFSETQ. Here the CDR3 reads CASSGREYYNEQFF. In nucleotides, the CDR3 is TGCGCCAGCAGCGGCCGGGAGTACTACAATGAGCAGTTCTTC.

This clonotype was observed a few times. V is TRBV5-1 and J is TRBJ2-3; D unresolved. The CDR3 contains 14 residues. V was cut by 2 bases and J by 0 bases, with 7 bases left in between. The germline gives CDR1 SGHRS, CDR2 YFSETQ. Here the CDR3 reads CASSLLDSTDTQYF. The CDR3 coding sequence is TGCGCCAGCAGCTTACTGGACAGCACAGATACGCAGTATTTT.

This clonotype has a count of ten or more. CDR3: CASRETGYYGYTF. The CDR3 DNA follows: TGTGCCAGCAGGGAGACAGGGTACTATGGCTACACCTTC. The V call is TRBV7-2, the J call TRBJ1-2; 7 bases are shared with TRBD1. The CDR3 has 13 residues. CDR1 and CDR2 (germline): SGHTA, FQGNSA. V lost 6 bases and J lost 3; bases outside the gene matches: 4.

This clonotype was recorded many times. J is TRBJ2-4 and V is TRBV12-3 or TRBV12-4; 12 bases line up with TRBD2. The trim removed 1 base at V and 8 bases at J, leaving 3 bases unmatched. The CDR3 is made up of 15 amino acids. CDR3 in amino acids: CASSLGLAGGDIQYF. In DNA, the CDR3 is TGTGCCAGCAGTTTAGGTCTAGCGGGAGGGGACATTCAGTACTTC.

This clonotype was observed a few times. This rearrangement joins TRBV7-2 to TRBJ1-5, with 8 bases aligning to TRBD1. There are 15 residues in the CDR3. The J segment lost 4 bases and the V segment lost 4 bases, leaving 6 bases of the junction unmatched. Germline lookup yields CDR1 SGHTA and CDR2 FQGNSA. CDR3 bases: TGTGCCAGCAGCTCCCGGACAGGGCGGAATCAGCCCCAGCATTTT. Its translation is CASSSRTGRNQPQHF.

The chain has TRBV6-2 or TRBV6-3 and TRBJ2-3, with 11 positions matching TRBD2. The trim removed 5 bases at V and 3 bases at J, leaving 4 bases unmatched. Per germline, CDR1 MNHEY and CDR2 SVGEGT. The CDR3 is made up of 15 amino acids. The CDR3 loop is CASSIASGRTDTQYF. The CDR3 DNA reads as TGTGCCAGCAGTATCGCTAGCGGGAGGACAGATACGCAGTATTTT.

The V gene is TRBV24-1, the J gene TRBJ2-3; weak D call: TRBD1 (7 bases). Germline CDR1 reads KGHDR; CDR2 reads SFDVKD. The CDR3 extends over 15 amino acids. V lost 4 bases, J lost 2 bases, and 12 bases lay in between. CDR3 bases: TGTGCCACCAGTGACGCGGGGACAGCCACAGATACGCAGTATTTT. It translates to CATSDAGTATDTQYF.

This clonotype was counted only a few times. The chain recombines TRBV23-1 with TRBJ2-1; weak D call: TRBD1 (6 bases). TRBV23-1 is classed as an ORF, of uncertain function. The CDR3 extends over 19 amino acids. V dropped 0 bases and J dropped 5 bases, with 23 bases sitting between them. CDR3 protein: CASSQSPPGDLLTHNEQFF. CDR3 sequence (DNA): TGCGCCAGCAGTCAATCACCCCCAGGGGACCTCCTTACCCACAATGAGCAGTTCTTC.

For the CDR3, the DNA is TGTGCCAGCAGCCCTTCCCCCCTAGCGGTAACCTACGAGCAGTACTTC. Translated: CASSPSPLAVTYEQYF. The V gene is TRBV27, the J gene TRBJ2-7, with 7 bases aligning to TRBD2. The germline V gene has CDR1 MNHEY and CDR2 SMNVEV (reference sequence). V lost 6 bases, J lost 2 bases, and 13 bases stayed unmatched. The CDR3 contains 16 residues.

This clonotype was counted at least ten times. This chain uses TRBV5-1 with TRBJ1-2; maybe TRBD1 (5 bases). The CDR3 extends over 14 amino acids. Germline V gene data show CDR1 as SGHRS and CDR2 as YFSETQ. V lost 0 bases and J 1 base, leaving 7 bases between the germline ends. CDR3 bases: TGCGCCAGCAGCTTGGGACAGTATAACTATGGCTACACCTTC. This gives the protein CASSLGQYNYGYTF. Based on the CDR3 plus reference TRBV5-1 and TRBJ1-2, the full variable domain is KAGVTQTPRYLIKTRGQQVTLSCSPISGHRSVSWYQQTPGQGLQFLFEYFSETQRNKGNFPGRFSGRQFSNSRSEMNVSTLELGDSALYLCASSLGQYNYGYTFGSGTRLTVV.